This TCR beta chain was recovered during a study of blood T cells in healthy people across ages. As to this clonotype: Possible read error: a much larger clone is one base away.

This CDR3 contains 13 residues. In germline, CDR1 is SGHRS, CDR2 YFSETQ. It was with a sample-barcoded 5' primer and a J-beta primer mix that a second PCR of about 7 to 12 cycles was run. TCRdb re-analysed the 5' RACE reads in MiXCR, keeping a single row per CDR3 protein. The sample has about 930,000 distinct CDR3 sequences, 25% to 30% seen once. The data also belong to a second study, concerning T cells of mothers and their children.

This clonotype was obtained from a woman in her thirties or forties in good health. V usage is TRBV5-1 and J usage is TRBJ2-3; D gene uncertain. The sample consisted of blood. The CDR3 DNA reads TGCGCCAGCAGCTTGACCCTCACAGATGCGCAGTATTTT. Protein sequence: CASSLTLTDAQYF. Full variable domain (outside the CDR3, taken from reference TRBV5-1 and TRBJ2-3): KAGVTQTPRYLIKTRGQQVTLSCSPISGHRSVSWYQQTPGQGLQFLFEYFSETQRNKGNFPGRFSGRQFSNSRSEMNVSTLELGDSALYLCASSLTLTDAQYFGPGTRLTVL.